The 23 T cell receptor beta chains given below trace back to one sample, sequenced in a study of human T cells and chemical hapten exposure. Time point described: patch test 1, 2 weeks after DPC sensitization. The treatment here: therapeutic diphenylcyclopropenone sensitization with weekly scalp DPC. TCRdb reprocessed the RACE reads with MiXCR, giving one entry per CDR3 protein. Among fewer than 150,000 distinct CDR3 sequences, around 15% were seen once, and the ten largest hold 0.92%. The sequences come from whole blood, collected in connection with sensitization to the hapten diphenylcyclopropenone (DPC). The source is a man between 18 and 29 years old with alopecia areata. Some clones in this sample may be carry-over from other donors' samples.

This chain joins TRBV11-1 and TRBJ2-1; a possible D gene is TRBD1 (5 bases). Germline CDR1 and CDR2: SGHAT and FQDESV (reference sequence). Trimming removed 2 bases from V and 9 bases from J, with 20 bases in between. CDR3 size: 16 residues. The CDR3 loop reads CASSLRARASVTEQFF. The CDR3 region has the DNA TGTGCCAGCAGCTTAAGAGCCAGGGCTTCGGTCACTGAGCAGTTCTTC.

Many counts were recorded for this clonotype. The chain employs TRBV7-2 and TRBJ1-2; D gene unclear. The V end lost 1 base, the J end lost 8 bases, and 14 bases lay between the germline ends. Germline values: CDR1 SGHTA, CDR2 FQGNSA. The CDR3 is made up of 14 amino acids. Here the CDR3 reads CASSLVGQVDGYTF. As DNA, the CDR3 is TGTGCCAGCAGCTTAGTCGGGCAGGTAGACGGCTACACCTTC.

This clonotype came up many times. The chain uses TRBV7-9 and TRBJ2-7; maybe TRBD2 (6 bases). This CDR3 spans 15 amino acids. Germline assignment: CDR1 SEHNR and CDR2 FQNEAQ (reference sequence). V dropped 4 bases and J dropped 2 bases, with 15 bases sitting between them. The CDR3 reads CASSYPGGATYEQYF. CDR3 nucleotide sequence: TGTGCCAGCAGCTACCCCGGAGGGGCAACCTACGAGCAGTACTTC.

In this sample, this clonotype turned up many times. In DNA form, the CDR3 reads TGTGCCAGCTCACCACCGATCAACTCTGGGGCCAACGTCCTGACTTTC. Its translation: CASSPPINSGANVLTF. This rearrangement joins TRBV18 to TRBJ2-6; no clear D. CDR3 length: 16 residues. Trimming took off 0 bases at V and 0 bases at J, with 6 bases between the two ends. From germline, CDR1 is KGHSH and CDR2 LQKENI.

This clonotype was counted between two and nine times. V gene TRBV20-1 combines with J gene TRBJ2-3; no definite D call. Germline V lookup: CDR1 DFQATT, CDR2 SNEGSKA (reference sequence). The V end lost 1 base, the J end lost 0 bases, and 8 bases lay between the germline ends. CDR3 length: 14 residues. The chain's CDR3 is CSARVVVSTDTQYF. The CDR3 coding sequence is TGCAGTGCTAGAGTGGTAGTTAGCACAGATACGCAGTATTTT.

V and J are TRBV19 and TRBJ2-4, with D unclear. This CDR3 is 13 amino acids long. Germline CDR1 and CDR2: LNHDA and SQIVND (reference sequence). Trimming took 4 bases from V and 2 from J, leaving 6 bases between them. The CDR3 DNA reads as TGTGCCAGTAGTAACACGACCAAAAACATTCAGTACTTC. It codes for CASSNTTKNIQYF.

CDR3 coding DNA: TGTGCCAGCAGCTTAGATCGGTGGATGGGGGTTTCTGGGGCCAACGTCCTGACTTTC. This codes for CASSLDRWMGVSGANVLTF. The V call is TRBV7-8, the J call TRBJ2-6; tentatively, D is TRBD1 or TRBD2 (5 bases each). The germline CDR1 and CDR2 sequences are SGHVS and FQNEAQ. Trimming cost V 1 base and J 1 base, with 17 bases left between them. CDR3 length equals 19 residues.

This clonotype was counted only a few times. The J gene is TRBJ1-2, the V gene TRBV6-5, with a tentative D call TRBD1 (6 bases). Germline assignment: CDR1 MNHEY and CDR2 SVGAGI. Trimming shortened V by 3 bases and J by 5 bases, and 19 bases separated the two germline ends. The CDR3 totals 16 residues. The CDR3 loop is CASSYDRTSSSYGYTF. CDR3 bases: TGTGCCAGCAGTTATGACAGGACCAGCTCCTCATATGGCTACACCTTC.

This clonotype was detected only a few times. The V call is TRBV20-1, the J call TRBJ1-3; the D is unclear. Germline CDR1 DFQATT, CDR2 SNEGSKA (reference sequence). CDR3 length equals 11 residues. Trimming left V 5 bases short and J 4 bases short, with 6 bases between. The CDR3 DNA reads TGCAGTGCTGACCTCGGAAACACCATATATTTT. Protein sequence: CSADLGNTIYF.

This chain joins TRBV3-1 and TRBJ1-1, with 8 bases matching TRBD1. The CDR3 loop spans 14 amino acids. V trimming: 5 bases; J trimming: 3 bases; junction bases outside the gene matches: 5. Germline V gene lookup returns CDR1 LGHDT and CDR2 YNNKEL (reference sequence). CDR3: CASSGGRGHTEAFF. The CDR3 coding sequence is TGTGCCAGCAGCGGGGGCAGGGGGCACACTGAAGCTTTCTTT. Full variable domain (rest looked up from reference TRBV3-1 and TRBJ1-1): DTAVSQTPKYLVTQMGNDKSIKCEQNLGHDTMYWYKQDSKKFLKIMFSYNNKELIINETVPNRFSPKSPDKAHLNLHINSLELGDSAVYFCASSGGRGHTEAFFGQGTRLTVV.

The CDR3 loop is CASSYVSASGELFF. CDR3 in DNA: TGTGCCAGCAGTTATGTTAGTGCCAGCGGGGAGCTGTTTTTT. This chain links TRBV6-2 or TRBV6-3 with TRBJ2-2; D uncertain. This CDR3 region has 14 residues. Per the germline V gene, CDR1 is MNHEY and CDR2 is SVGEGT. Trimming removed 3 bases from V and 7 bases from J, with 12 bases in between.

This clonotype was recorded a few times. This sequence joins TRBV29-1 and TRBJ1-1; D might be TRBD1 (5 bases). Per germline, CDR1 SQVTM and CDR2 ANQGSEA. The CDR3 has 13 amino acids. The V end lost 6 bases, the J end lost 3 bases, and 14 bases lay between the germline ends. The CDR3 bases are TGCAGCGTGGGAGGGACTTCTTACACTGAAGCTTTCTTT. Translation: CSVGGTSYTEAFF.

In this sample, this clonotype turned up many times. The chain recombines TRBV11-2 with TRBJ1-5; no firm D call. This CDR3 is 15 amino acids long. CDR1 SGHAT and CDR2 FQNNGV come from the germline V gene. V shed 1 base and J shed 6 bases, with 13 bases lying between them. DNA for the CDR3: TGTGCCAGCAGCTTAGTAAGGAGGAAGGGTCAGCCCCAGCATTTT. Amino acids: CASSLVRRKGQPQHF.

As DNA, the CDR3 is TGTGCCAGCAGCGGTCCGGGACAGATACTAGCCAAAAACATTCAGTACTTC. Protein sequence: CASSGPGQILAKNIQYF. V gene TRBV9 combines with J gene TRBJ2-4; TRBD1 aligns across 7 bases. The CDR3 length is 17 residues. Germline V gene sequence: CDR1 SGDLS, CDR2 YYNGEE. V gave up 3 bases and J gave up 0 bases; unmatched junction bases: 9.

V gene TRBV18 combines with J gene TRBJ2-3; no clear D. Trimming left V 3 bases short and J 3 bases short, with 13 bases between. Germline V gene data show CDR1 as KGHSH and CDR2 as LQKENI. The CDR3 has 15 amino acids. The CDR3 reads CASSPKDIGTDTQYF. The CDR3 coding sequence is TGTGCCAGCTCACCCAAAGACATTGGAACAGATACGCAGTATTTT.

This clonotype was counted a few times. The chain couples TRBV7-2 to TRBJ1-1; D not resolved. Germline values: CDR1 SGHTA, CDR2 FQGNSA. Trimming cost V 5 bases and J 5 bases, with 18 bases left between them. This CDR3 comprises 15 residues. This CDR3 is CASSARHFGQTEAFF. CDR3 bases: TGTGCCAGCAGCGCTAGACATTTCGGGCAGACTGAAGCTTTCTTT.

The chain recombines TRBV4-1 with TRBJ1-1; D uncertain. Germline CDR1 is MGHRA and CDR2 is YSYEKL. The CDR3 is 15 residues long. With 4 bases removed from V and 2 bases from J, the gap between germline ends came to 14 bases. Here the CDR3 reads CASSLFGPINTEAFF. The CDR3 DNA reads TGCGCCAGCAGCCTTTTCGGACCCATCAACACTGAAGCTTTCTTT.

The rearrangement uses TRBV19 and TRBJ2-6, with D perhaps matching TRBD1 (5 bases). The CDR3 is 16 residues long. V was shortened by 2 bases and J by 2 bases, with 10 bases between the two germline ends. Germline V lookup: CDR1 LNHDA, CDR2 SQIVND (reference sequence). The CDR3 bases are TGTGCCAGTAGTATAATTGAGACAGCTGGGGCCAACGTCCTGACTTTC. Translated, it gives CASSIIETAGANVLTF.

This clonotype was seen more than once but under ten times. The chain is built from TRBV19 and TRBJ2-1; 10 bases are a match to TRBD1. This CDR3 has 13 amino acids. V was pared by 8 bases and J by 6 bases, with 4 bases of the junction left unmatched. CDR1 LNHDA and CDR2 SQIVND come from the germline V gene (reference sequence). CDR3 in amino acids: CASGTGARNEQFF. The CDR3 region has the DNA TGTGCCAGTGGGACAGGGGCGCGCAATGAGCAGTTCTTC.

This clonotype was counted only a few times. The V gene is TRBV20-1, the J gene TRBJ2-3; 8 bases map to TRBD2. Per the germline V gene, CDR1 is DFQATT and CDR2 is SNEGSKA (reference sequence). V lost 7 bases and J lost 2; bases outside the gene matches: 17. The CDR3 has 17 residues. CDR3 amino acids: CSGRLAKTLVYTDTQYF. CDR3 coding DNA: TGCAGTGGAAGACTAGCGAAAACCCTAGTCTACACAGATACGCAGTATTTT.

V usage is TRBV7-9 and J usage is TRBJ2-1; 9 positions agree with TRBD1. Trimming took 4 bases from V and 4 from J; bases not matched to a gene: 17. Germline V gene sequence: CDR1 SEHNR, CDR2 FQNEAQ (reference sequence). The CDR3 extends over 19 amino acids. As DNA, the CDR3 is TGTGCCAGCAGCTCAAACGTCCCGGGACAGGGACGAGCTTACAATGAGCAGTTCTTC. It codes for CASSSNVPGQGRAYNEQFF.

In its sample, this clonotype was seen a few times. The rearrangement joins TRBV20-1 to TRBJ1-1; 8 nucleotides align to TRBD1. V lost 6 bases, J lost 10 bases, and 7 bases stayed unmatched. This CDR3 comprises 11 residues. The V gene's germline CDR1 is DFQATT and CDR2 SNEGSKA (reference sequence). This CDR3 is CSARTGWVAFF. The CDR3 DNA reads TGCAGTGCACGGACAGGGTGGGTAGCTTTCTTT.

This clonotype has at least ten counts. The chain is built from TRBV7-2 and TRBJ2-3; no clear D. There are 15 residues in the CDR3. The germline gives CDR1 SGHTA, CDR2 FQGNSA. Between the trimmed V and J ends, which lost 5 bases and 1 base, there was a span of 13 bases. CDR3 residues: CASSGSPWRTDTQYF. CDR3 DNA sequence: TGTGCCAGCAGCGGGTCGCCGTGGCGCACAGATACGCAGTATTTT.